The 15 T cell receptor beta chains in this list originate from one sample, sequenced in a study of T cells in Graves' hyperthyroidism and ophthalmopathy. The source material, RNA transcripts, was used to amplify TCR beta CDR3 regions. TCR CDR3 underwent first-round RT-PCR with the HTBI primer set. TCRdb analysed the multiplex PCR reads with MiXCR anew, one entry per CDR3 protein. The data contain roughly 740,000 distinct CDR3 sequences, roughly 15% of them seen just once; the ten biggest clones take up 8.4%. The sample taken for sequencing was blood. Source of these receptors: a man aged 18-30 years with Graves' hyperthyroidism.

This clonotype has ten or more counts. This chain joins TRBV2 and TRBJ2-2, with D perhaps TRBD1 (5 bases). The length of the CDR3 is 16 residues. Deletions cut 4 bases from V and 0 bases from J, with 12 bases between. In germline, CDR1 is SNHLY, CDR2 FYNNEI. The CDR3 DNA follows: TGTGCCAGCAGTGTGTATCGGACAACGAACACCGGGGAGCTGTTTTTT. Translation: CASSVYRTTNTGELFF.

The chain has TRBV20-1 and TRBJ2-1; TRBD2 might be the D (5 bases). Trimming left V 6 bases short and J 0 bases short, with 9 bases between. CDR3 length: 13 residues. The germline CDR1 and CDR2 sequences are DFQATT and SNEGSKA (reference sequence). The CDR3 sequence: CSAKRSSYNEQFF. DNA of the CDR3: TGCAGTGCAAAGCGGAGCTCCTACAATGAGCAGTTCTTC.

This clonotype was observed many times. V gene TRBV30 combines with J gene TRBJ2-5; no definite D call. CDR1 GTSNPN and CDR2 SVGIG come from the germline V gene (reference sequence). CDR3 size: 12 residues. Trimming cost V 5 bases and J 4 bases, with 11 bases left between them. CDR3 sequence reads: CAWQPRTETQYF. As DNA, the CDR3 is TGTGCCTGGCAGCCGCGAACAGAGACCCAGTACTTC.

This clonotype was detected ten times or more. As DNA, the CDR3 is TGTGCCAGCAGCTTAGCTAGGGGATACGAGCAGTACTTC. Protein product: CASSLARGYEQYF. This chain joins TRBV7-3 and TRBJ2-7; possibly TRBD1 for D (5 bases). V shed 2 bases and J shed 4 bases, with 9 bases lying between them. This CDR3 is 13 amino acids long. Germline CDR1 reads SGHTA; CDR2 reads FQGTGA. Variable domain in full (rest from reference TRBV7-3 and TRBJ2-7): GAGVSQTPSNKVTEKGKYVELRCDPISGHTALYWYRQSLGQGPEFLIYFQGTGAADDSGLPNDRFFAVRPEGSVSTLKIQRTERGDSAVYLCASSLARGYEQYFGPGTRLTVT.

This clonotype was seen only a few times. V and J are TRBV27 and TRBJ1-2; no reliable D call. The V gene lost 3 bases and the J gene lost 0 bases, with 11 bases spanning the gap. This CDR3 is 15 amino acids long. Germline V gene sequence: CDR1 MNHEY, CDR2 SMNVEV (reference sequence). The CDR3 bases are TGTGCCAGCAGTTTCTCGGGTACGTCTAACTATGGCTACACCTTC. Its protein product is CASSFSGTSNYGYTF.

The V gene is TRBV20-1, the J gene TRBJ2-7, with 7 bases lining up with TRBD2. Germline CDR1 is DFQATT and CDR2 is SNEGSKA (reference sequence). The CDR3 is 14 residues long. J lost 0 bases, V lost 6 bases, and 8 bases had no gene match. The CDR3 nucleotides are TGCAGTGCGGTAACCGGGACTAACTCCTACGAGCAGTACTTC. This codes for CSAVTGTNSYEQYF.

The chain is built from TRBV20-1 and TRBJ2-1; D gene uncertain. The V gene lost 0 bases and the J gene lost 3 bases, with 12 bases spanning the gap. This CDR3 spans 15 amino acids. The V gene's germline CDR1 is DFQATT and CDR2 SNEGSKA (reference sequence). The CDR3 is CSAREGSPDYNEQFF. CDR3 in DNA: TGCAGTGCTAGAGAGGGAAGCCCCGACTACAATGAGCAGTTCTTC.

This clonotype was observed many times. DNA of the CDR3: TGTGCCAGCAGCTTAGCGGGAGTTGATACGCAGTATTTT. Encoded protein: CASSLAGVDTQYF. The chain links TRBV11-2 to TRBJ2-3, with D maybe TRBD2 (6 bases). The length of the CDR3 is 13 residues. The V and J ends lost 1 base and 6 bases respectively, with 8 bases between them. Germline V lookup: CDR1 SGHAT, CDR2 FQNNGV.

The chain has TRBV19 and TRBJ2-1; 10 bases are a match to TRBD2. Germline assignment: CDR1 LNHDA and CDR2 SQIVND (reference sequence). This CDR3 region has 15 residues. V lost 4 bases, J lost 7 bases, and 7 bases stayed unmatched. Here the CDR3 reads CASSKSSGRKNEQFF. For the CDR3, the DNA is TGTGCCAGTAGTAAAAGTAGCGGGAGGAAGAATGAGCAGTTCTTC.

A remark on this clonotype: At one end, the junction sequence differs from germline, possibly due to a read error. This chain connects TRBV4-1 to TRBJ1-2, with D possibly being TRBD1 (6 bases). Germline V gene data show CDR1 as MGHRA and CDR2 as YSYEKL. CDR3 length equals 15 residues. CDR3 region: CASGQVLSIRGGYTF. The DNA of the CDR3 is TGCGCCAGCGGCCAAGTCTTATCGATTAGGGGGGGCTACACCTTC.

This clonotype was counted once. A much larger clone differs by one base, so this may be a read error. The CDR3 DNA reads as TGTGCCAGCAGTGGGGGACTAGGATCCTACAATAAGCAGTTCTTC. This translates into CASSGGLGSYNKQFF. The J gene is TRBJ2-1, the V gene TRBV2; 8 bases map to TRBD2. The CDR3 loop spans 15 amino acids. In germline, CDR1 is SNHLY, CDR2 FYNNEI. Looking up the rest from reference TRBV2 and TRBJ2-1 gives the full variable domain: EPEVTQTPSHQVTQMGQEVILRCVPISNHLYFYWYRQILGQKVEFLVSFYNNEISEKSEIFDDQFSVERPDGSNFTLKIRSTKLEDSAMYFCASSGGLGSYNKQFFGPGTRLTVL.

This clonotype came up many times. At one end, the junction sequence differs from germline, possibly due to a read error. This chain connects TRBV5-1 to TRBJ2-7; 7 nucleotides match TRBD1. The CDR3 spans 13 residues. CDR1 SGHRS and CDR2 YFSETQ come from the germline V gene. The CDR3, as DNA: TGTGCCAGCTCATTCCGACAGGGATACGAGCAGTACTTC. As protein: CASSFRQGYEQYF. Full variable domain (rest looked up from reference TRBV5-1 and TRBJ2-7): KAGVTQTPRYLIKTRGQQVTLSCSPISGHRSVSWYQQTPGQGLQFLFEYFSETQRNKGNFPGRFSGRQFSNSRSEMNVSTLELGDSALYLCASSFRQGYEQYFGPGTRLTVT.

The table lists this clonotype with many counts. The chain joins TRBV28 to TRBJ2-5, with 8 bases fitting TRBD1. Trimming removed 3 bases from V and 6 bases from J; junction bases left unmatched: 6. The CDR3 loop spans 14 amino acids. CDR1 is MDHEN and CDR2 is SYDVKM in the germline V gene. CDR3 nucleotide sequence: TGTGCCAGCAGTTTCGGACAGGGCAGGAAGACCCAGTACTTC. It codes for CASSFGQGRKTQYF.

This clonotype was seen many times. For the CDR3, the DNA is TGTGCCAGCAGTCCTAGCGTCGCAGCGATATACGAGCAGTACTTC. This codes for CASSPSVAAIYEQYF. V and J are TRBV28 and TRBJ2-7, with D perhaps TRBD2 (6 bases). The CDR3 spans 15 residues. From germline, CDR1 is MDHEN and CDR2 SYDVKM. V lost 5 bases, J lost 4 bases, and 18 bases lay in between.

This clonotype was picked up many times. CDR3 region: CATSLAGDTDTQYF. The CDR3 DNA follows: TGTGCCACCTCACTAGCGGGAGACACAGATACGCAGTATTTT. The chain couples TRBV10-3 to TRBJ2-3; 11 nucleotides align to TRBD2. CDR3 length: 14 amino acids. Germline V gene lookup returns CDR1 ENHRY and CDR2 SYGVKD. After removal of 10 bases from V and 2 bases from J, the junction contained 5 bases not matched to a gene.